A selection of T cell receptor beta chains follows, all from one sample in a study of blood T cell repertoires in COVID-19. This table comes from immunoSEQ multiplex PCR, and its TCRdb copy is limited to in-frame clones, with some not included. The sample contains fewer than 300,000 clones, 90% to 95% of which appear only once. Material: peripheral blood. The receptor set was obtained from a woman in her 30s with COVID-19, enrolled during active disease. The CDR3 runs from the conserved cysteine through the conserved F or W. Each record gives: clone size, D gene, J gene, CDR3 length, V gene, CDR3 DNA, CDR3 protein. The D gene is left open where the match is weak. Size is omitted from some rows. Given values are once, few, many or a class for expanded clones.

size: NA
D: NA
J: TRBJ1-2
length: 14
V: TRBV5-1
DNA: TGCGCCAGCAGCTTGAGACAGTGGAACTATGGCTACACCTTC
CDR3: CASSLRQWNYGYTF

size: NA
D: TRBD1
J: TRBJ1-1
length: 12
V: TRBV5-4
DNA: TGTGCCAGCAGTTGGGACAGTAGAGAAGCTTTCTTT
CDR3: CASSWDSREAFF

size: NA
D: NA
J: TRBJ1-2
length: 13
V: TRBV2
DNA: TGTGCCAACACAATGACAGGATCTGATGGCTACACCTTC
CDR3: CANTMTGSDGYTF

size: NA
D: TRBD1
J: TRBJ1-3
length: 15
V: TRBV6-5
DNA: TGTGCCAGCAGCCCGGACAGGAGCTCTGGAAACACCATATATTTT
CDR3: CASSPDRSSGNTIYF

size: NA
D: TRBD1
J: TRBJ1-1
length: 12
V: TRBV19
DNA: TGTGCCAGTAGTTTACAGGGGGCGCGAGCTTTCTTT
CDR3: CASSLQGARAFF

size: NA
D: NA
J: TRBJ1-2
length: 16
V: TRBV5-1
DNA: TGCGCCAGCAGCCCAGAAATGGGACACTTTAACTATGGCTACACCTTC
CDR3: CASSPEMGHFNYGYTF

size: NA
D: TRBD2
J: TRBJ2-1
length: 12
V: TRBV30
DNA: TGTGCCTGTATAGCGGGAACCTTTGAGCAGTTCTTC
CDR3: CACIAGTFEQFF

size: NA
D: TRBD1
J: TRBJ1-2
length: 14
V: TRBV3-1/TRBV3-2
DNA: TGTGCCAGCAGCCGGACAGGGGGTATATACGGCTACACCTTC
CDR3: CASSRTGGIYGYTF

size: few
D: NA
J: TRBJ1-4
length: 15
V: TRBV14
DNA: TGTGCCAGCAGCCAAGTAATTCAGGGGAGTGAAAAACTGTTTTTT
CDR3: CASSQVIQGSEKLFF

size: once
D: NA
J: TRBJ1-1
length: 14
V: TRBV15
DNA: TGTGCCACCAGCATGGGGAGGGGTAACTTTGAAGCTTTCTTT
CDR3: CATSMGRGNFEAFF

size: NA
D: TRBD2
J: TRBJ2-3
length: 14
V: TRBV25-1
DNA: TGTGCCAGCAGTGTGGCGGGAGACACAGATACGCAGTATTTT
CDR3: CASSVAGDTDTQYF

size: NA
D: NA
J: TRBJ1-5
length: 14
V: TRBV19
DNA: TGTGCCAGTAGCTTTCGACAGAACAATCAGCCCCAGCATTTT
CDR3: CASSFRQNNQPQHF

size: NA
D: TRBD1
J: TRBJ1-2
length: 14
V: TRBV7-3
DNA: TGTGCCAGCAGCGACTCAGGGGGTGTCTATGGCTACACCTTC
CDR3: CASSDSGGVYGYTF

size: NA
D: NA
J: TRBJ2-1
length: 14
V: TRBV2
DNA: TGTGCCAGCAGTGAGGCCTTCTCCTACAATGAGCAGTTCTTC
CDR3: CASSEAFSYNEQFF

size: NA
D: TRBD1
J: TRBJ1-6
length: 14
V: TRBV6-6
DNA: TGTGCCAGCCTGGGACAGGGACCTAATTCACCCCTCCACTTT
CDR3: CASLGQGPNSPLHF

size: NA
D: TRBD1
J: TRBJ1-1
length: 13
V: TRBV24-1
DNA: TGTGCCACCAGTGATGAGACAGGGGCGGAAGCTTTCTTT
CDR3: CATSDETGAEAFF

size: NA
D: NA
J: TRBJ2-7
length: 13
V: TRBV6-5
DNA: TGTGCCAGCAGCCAGACAGCCCTCGGCGAGCAGTACTTC
CDR3: CASSQTALGEQYF

size: NA
D: TRBD1
J: TRBJ1-5
length: 14
V: TRBV30
DNA: TGTGCCTGGGGTTTGACAGGGGCGTATCAGCCCCAGCATTTT
CDR3: CAWGLTGAYQPQHF

size: NA
D: TRBD1
J: TRBJ1-5
length: 14
V: TRBV29-1
DNA: TGCAGCGTGGCCGGGACAGGGAACAATCAGCCCCAGCATTTT
CDR3: CSVAGTGNNQPQHF

size: NA
D: TRBD1
J: TRBJ1-6
length: 15
V: TRBV5-4
DNA: TGTGCCAGCAGCGGTGCCGGGACAGGGGATTCACCCCTCCACTTT
CDR3: CASSGAGTGDSPLHF

size: NA
D: NA
J: TRBJ1-4
length: 15
V: TRBV18
DNA: TGTGCCAGCTCGCCAAATCAGGGTTTTGAGGAAAAACTGTTTTTT
CDR3: CASSPNQGFEEKLFF

size: NA
D: NA
J: TRBJ1-4
length: 12
V: TRBV19
DNA: TGTGCCAGTAGTATCGGTGGTGAAAAACTGTTTTTT
CDR3: CASSIGGEKLFF

size: once
D: NA
J: TRBJ2-5
length: 12
V: TRBV7-9
DNA: TGTGCCAGCAGCTCCCTGCAAGAGACCCAGTACTTC
CDR3: CASSSLQETQYF

size: NA
D: TRBD2
J: TRBJ2-2
length: 17
V: TRBV19
DNA: TGTGCCAGTAGTCCTCAAGGACTAGCGCCGAACACCGGGGAGCTGTTTTTT
CDR3: CASSPQGLAPNTGELFF

size: NA
D: TRBD2
J: TRBJ2-7
length: 15
V: TRBV18
DNA: TGTGCCAGCTCACCAACTAGCGGGGGGTCCTACGAGCAGTACTTC
CDR3: CASSPTSGGSYEQYF

size: NA
D: NA
J: TRBJ2-7
length: 15
V: TRBV7-2
DNA: TGTGCCAGCAGCTTAATTGGTTCAGGGGCTTACGAGCAGTACTTC
CDR3: CASSLIGSGAYEQYF

size: NA
D: NA
J: TRBJ1-1
length: 18
V: TRBV3-1/TRBV3-2
DNA: TGTGCCAGCAGCCGTGCTGGACAGCTAACCCGGGGGAACACTGAAGCTTTCTTT
CDR3: CASSRAGQLTRGNTEAFF

size: NA
D: NA
J: TRBJ1-4
length: 14
V: TRBV5-1
DNA: TGCGCCAGCAGCTTGGCTCGGGGTAATGAAAAACTGTTTTTT
CDR3: CASSLARGNEKLFF

size: NA
D: NA
J: TRBJ1-2
length: 13
V: TRBV10-2
DNA: TGCGCCAGCAGCGGATACGAGGTTAATGGCTACACCTTC
CDR3: CASSGYEVNGYTF

size: NA
D: NA
J: TRBJ2-1
length: 15
V: TRBV1
DNA: TGCACCAGCAGCCAACTAGCGGGGTGGTGCAATGAGCAGTTCTTC
CDR3: CTSSQLAGWCNEQFF

size: NA
D: TRBD1
J: TRBJ1-2
length: 13
V: TRBV19
DNA: TGTGCCAGCTCAGACAGGGGGAACTATGGCTACACCTTC
CDR3: CASSDRGNYGYTF

size: few
D: TRBD1
J: TRBJ2-4
length: 16
V: TRBV6-4
DNA: TGTGCCAATCCGGTTTCCGGGACAGTCTACAAAAACATTCAGTACTTC
CDR3: CANPVSGTVYKNIQYF

size: NA
D: NA
J: TRBJ1-3
length: 16
V: TRBV12-5
DNA: TGTGCTAGTGGTTTGTCACAGGGTGGCGTTGGAAACACCATATATTTT
CDR3: CASGLSQGGVGNTIYF

size: NA
D: NA
J: TRBJ2-2
length: 15
V: TRBV19
DNA: TGTGCCAGTGGTGCGAAACTCCCAAATCCCGGGGAGCTGTTTTTT
CDR3: CASGAKLPNPGELFF

size: NA
D: NA
J: TRBJ1-5
length: 15
V: TRBV24-1
DNA: TGTGCCACCAGTGACCCGGGGGTAAGCAATCAGCCCCAGCATTTT
CDR3: CATSDPGVSNQPQHF

size: once
D: TRBD1
J: TRBJ2-1
length: 13
V: TRBV29-1
DNA: TGCAGCGAGGGACAGGGGCCCCACAATGAGCAGTTCTTC
CDR3: CSEGQGPHNEQFF

size: NA
D: NA
J: TRBJ1-1
length: 15
V: TRBV10-3
DNA: TGTGCCATCAGTGAGGCAACAGGGTTCGGGACTGAAGCTTTCTTT
CDR3: CAISEATGFGTEAFF

size: NA
D: TRBD1
J: TRBJ2-7
length: 17
V: TRBV5-4
DNA: TGTGCCAGCAGCCGTGGACAGGGTGGTAGCGGAGGGTACGAGCAGTACTTC
CDR3: CASSRGQGGSGGYEQYF

size: NA
D: NA
J: TRBJ1-5
length: 17
V: TRBV21-1
DNA: TGTGCCAGCAGCAATGAAGGGAGGCCTCTGGGAAATCAGCCCCAGCATTTT
CDR3: CASSNEGRPLGNQPQHF

size: NA
D: NA
J: TRBJ1-3
length: 13
V: TRBV11-2
DNA: TGTGCCAGCAGCTTTCTAGCTGGAAACACCATATATTTT
CDR3: CASSFLAGNTIYF

size: NA
D: NA
J: TRBJ1-1
length: 13
V: TRBV30
DNA: TGTGCCTGGAGCCGACAAGGTTCCACTGAAGCTTTCTTT
CDR3: CAWSRQGSTEAFF

size: NA
D: NA
J: TRBJ1-5
length: 15
V: TRBV27
DNA: TGTGCCAGCAGATTGGGGGGACGGTCTTCTAAGCCCCAGCATTTT
CDR3: CASRLGGRSSKPQHF

size: NA
D: NA
J: TRBJ1-2
length: 14
V: TRBV6-5
DNA: TGTGCCAGTGCCCCCCAGGCCTCCAACTATGGCTACACCTTC
CDR3: CASAPQASNYGYTF

size: NA
D: NA
J: TRBJ1-5
length: 16
V: TRBV19
DNA: TGTGCCAGTAGTATTGGTTCTCGGGGGATGAATCAGCCCCAGCATTTT
CDR3: CASSIGSRGMNQPQHF

size: NA
D: TRBD1
J: TRBJ1-1
length: 15
V: TRBV19
DNA: TGTGCCAGTAGTAACAGGGGGCAAGCGGACACTGAAGCTTTCTTT
CDR3: CASSNRGQADTEAFF

size: once
D: NA
J: TRBJ1-1
length: 15
V: TRBV19
DNA: TGTGCCAGTAGTACCCCGGGGGGGGTGGGCACTGAAGCTTTCTTT
CDR3: CASSTPGGVGTEAFF

size: NA
D: NA
J: TRBJ2-7
length: 11
V: TRBV6-5
DNA: TGTGCCAGCAGCAATGTTGACGAGCAGTACTTC
CDR3: CASSNVDEQYF

size: NA
D: NA
J: TRBJ1-2
length: 14
V: TRBV29-1
DNA: TGCAGCGTTGAAGATCGATTGGGGGCGGGTGGCTACACCTTC
CDR3: CSVEDRLGAGGYTF

size: few
D: TRBD1
J: TRBJ1-5
length: 14
V: TRBV2
DNA: TGTGCCAGCAGAAGAGCCAGGGGGGATCAGCCCCAGCATTTT
CDR3: CASRRARGDQPQHF

size: once
D: TRBD1
J: TRBJ2-7
length: 13
V: TRBV7-9
DNA: TGTGCCAGCTACGGACAGGAAAATTACGAGCAGTACTTC
CDR3: CASYGQENYEQYF

size: NA
D: NA
J: TRBJ2-5
length: 14
V: TRBV6-2/TRBV6-3
DNA: TGTGCCAGCAGTCTCCGGGGGTACCAAGAGACCCAGTACTTC
CDR3: CASSLRGYQETQYF

size: NA
D: NA
J: TRBJ2-6
length: 15
V: TRBV10-1
DNA: TGCGCCAGCAGCGAAGGGGGTTCCGGGGCCAACGTCCTGACTTTC
CDR3: CASSEGGSGANVLTF

size: NA
D: NA
J: TRBJ2-1
length: 12
V: TRBV19
DNA: TGTGCCAGTAGTATAGAGCGGGACGCGCAGTTCTTC
CDR3: CASSIERDAQFF

size: NA
D: TRBD1
J: TRBJ1-1
length: 15
V: TRBV6-6
DNA: TGTGCCAGCAGTTGGGTGACAGGGTTGAACACTGAAGCTTTCTTT
CDR3: CASSWVTGLNTEAFF